This TCR beta chain was observed in a study of cytomegalovirus exposure and HLA in healthy donors (dated by TCRdb to the late 2010s). Looking at the study overall: An earlier analysis of 587 of the donors reported roughly 300 Gb of sequence data and roughly 120 million unique TCR beta sequences obtained from about 179 million T cells. About 330 gigabases of sequencing data and around 85 million unique TCR sequences made up an early release that covered some 640 HLA-typed donors. Of the roughly 420 genotyped donors, roughly 80% were placed in the genetic ancestry cluster associated with self-reported Caucasian donors. The aim of the study was to test whether cataloging public T cell receptors could identify signatures of past pathogen exposure. The study profiled the T cell repertoires of hundreds of subjects by immunosequencing and related them to cytomegalovirus serostatus. Along with the roughly 670-subject first cohort, a separate validation cohort of about 110 different subjects was used. To predict cytomegalovirus infection status, the study combined high-throughput TCR immunosequencing, statistical association of individual TCRs with disease status, and machine learning. A later analysis re-examined previously published TCR beta repertoires from roughly 650 donors and added high-resolution HLA genotyping to investigate patterns of TCR occurrence. Rather than drawing on any new phenotypic data, the later analysis identified candidate immune exposures from TCR beta sequences and the way those sequences occurred across donors. In an earlier analysis of a few hundred of the donors, high-throughput TCR beta sequencing was used to judge whether each TCR beta V gene segment behaved as functional or pseudogenic. Donor age, sex, ethnicity and CMV serostatus were compiled together with the repertoire data. A later genetic analysis used genome-wide SNP genotypes for about 60% of the roughly 670 donors, treating that subset as a discovery cohort. Every discovery cohort repertoire had been produced on one sequencing platform. HLA typing included class I and class II loci at four-digit resolution. The number of typed donors differed by locus: roughly 629-630 for A, B, C, DRB1 and DQB1; some 500 for DQA1; 606 for DPA1; and approximately 450 for DPB1. Four to six DR-DQ haplotypes were handled as single units for association and clustering, since linkage in the cohort was strong. Across approximately 420 genotyped donors of the cohort, an average of roughly 250,000 unique TCR beta nucleotide sequences per donor were sequenced, and 15% to 20% of those sequences were non-productive.

Paper-wide results and their limitations: A total of 164 TCR beta chains were listed by the study as associated with cytomegalovirus. Cytomegalovirus status was reported to be diagnosed by the classifier with high specificity and sensitivity in both the original and validation cohorts. Only TCR beta chains were sequenced in this cohort, and the absence of alpha or paired-chain data limited detectable features. Because the 87-base-pair reads could not distinguish some IMGT-functional V segments, including TRBV6-2 and TRBV6-3, those segments were excluded. HLA typing was unavailable for some donors at each locus, so association tests used only the typed subset. The sequencing pipeline was judged likely to have produced a cluster of highly shared sequence variants as a technical artifact. A further reported finding was that TCR beta sequences accurately predicted the HLA-A and HLA-B alleles for most subjects in the first cohort. In an earlier analysis of fewer than 750 of the donors, most TCR beta V segments were observed in productive rearrangements about 87% or about 30% of the time, broadly matching IMGT annotations. An association between a missense DCLRE1C variant and V-gene and J-gene trimming of TCR beta chains was found in a later genetic analysis and replicated in an independent cohort. At a false discovery rate of 0.05, a later analysis linked some 17,000 TCR beta sequences to specific HLA alleles. Linkage disequilibrium might explain the correlated functional status among segregating V segments, but an unknown experimental factor could not be excluded. The earlier analysis of approximately 560 of the donors excluded some 15 rarely observed V segments, including chromosome 9 orphons, because counts were too low. In a later analysis, TCR association rates were found to vary across HLA loci, with the most associated TCRs seen for DRB1 alleles and the fewest for HLA-C alleles. Assigning TCR associations to individual alleles was difficult when HLA alleles, especially DR and DQ, strongly co-occurred. Across donors, most TCR sequences were observed very rarely, whereas some public TCRs were present in many individuals. Presence/absence analyses assumed roughly uniform sequencing depth across donors, an assumption that may not hold. CMV serostatus was the only immune exposure information available for the cohort. In vitro tests confirmed that a few of the cytomegalovirus-associated TCR beta chains recognize cytomegalovirus antigens. Compared with the roughly 600-donor mean, donors in an Asian-associated ancestry cluster had fewer N-insertions in productive TCRs, according to a later genetic analysis. A later analysis found that most CMV-associated TCR beta chains appeared HLA-restricted, with HLA associations seemingly driven largely by CMV exposure. A later analysis found that HLA-associated TCR beta chains were more clonally expanded and had lower generation probabilities than equally common non-associated chains. In a later analysis, several top co-occurrence clusters were reported to appear linked to parvovirus B19, influenza, CMV and Epstein-Barr virus. The authors suggested that the approach could potentially be generalized to other disease states and immunological phenotypes.

The library came from the immunoSEQ multiplex PCR assay. For the multiplex PCR, a mixture combining 60 forward primers for TCR Vbeta segments and 13 reverse primers for TCR Jbeta segments was used. The CDR3 region of rearranged TCR beta genes was amplified from genomic DNA by a multiplex PCR assay. The Illumina HiSeq System was used to sequence the amplified TCR beta libraries as 87-base-pair reads. Per the original workflow: A later analysis tallied 75 million to 95 million unique TCR beta chains across the 660 or so repertoires, and approximately 9.9 million of those chains were shared by two or more donors. Raw reads were error-corrected and collapsed into unique sequences with a nearest-neighbor algorithm that merged closely related sequences to remove PCR and sequencing errors. CDR3 sequences were aligned to IMGT reference sequences to assign V, D and J gene segments. For a sequence to be retained, a match of at least six nucleotides was required to both a V gene segment and a J gene segment. Rearrangements were called productive when the CDR3 lacked stop codons and stayed in frame with V and J; all others were non-productive. Following IMGT convention, CDR3 was defined as the stretch from the second conserved V-encoded cysteine up to the conserved J-encoded phenylalanine. In an earlier analysis of just under 600 of the donors, sequences lacking an unambiguous match to a single V gene segment were excluded. In an earlier analysis of some 590 of the donors, V segments were called functional above 56.7% productive rearrangements and were called segregating when the between-donor standard deviation exceeded 5%. A statistical classification framework was built for diagnosing cytomegalovirus status from the catalog of TCR beta chain sequences. A later analysis assigned V and J genes by comparing TCR nucleotide sequences with IMGT/GENE-DB human TR gene sequences. The TCRdist pipeline was used in a later analysis to assign CDR3 sequences and most-parsimonious VDJ recombination scenarios. In a later analysis, every TCR beta chain was defined by the combination of its CDR3 amino acid sequence and its V-gene family, and reads without a unique V-gene family were dropped. To address suspected cross-contamination and a sequencing artifact, a later analysis removed approximately 590 highly shared, low-generation-probability nucleotide sequences. In a later analysis, a clonal expansion index for each public chain was calculated from normalized within-repertoire ranks of inferred template counts. In a later analysis, generation probabilities were computed using a VDJ recombination model fitted to out-of-frame rearrangements, and the results were checked against IGoR. In a later analysis, TCR-TCR, TCR-HLA and TCR-CMV co-occurrence was scored with hypergeometric tests, and a repertoire-size bias correction was applied to TCR pairs. In a later analysis, false discovery rates were estimated by permuting HLA or CMV assignments 20 times. In a later analysis, co-occurring TCRs were grouped using DBSCAN, and TCRdist sequence similarity was added for clustering within HLA-allele-positive subsets. Repertoires with fewer than 30,000 or more than 120,000 public chains were left out of co-occurrence clustering, as were a handful of repertoires with anomalous nucleotide sharing. In its TCRdb copy, this immuneACCESS table keeps in-frame sequences only and misses some clones. Where compared with another copy, unresolved V genes explain less than half of these, and the others have no known cause. V, J and clone size reflect that table, while D and trimming were determined from the DNA. The sample table holds 200,000 or so clones, of which roughly 82% were seen once. The top ten hold 2% to 3% of the sample.

In total, just over 650 healthy bone marrow donors made up the cohort. Cohort members were all nominally healthy when sampled, although unrecorded immune exposures were likely present. The donor tested CMV seropositive and was one of the 289 seropositive cohort members. Each donor provided a peripheral blood sample, and peripheral blood mononuclear cells were used for TCR beta sequencing. The Qiagen DNeasy Blood Extraction Kit was used to extract genomic DNA from the blood cell samples. Note on this clone: This receptor's antigen is unknown. No base qualities exist here, and no much larger clone lies one base off it.

From cysteine to phenylalanine, the CDR3 is 16 amino acids long. The CDR3 DNA has 48 bases and is translated from base 1. From the germline V gene, CDR1 is SNHLY and CDR2 is FYNNEI. The V end gives up 4 bases and the J end 5 bases, leaving 10 bases in the junction not matched to a gene. The sample was PBMCs. The sequence is built from TRBV2 and TRBJ2-5, and 10 junctional nucleotides match TRBD2. This receptor was obtained from a woman aged 45-59 years in good health and CMV-seropositive. The nucleotide sequence is given as TGTGCCAGCAGTGTGCAAGCGGGGGGGTCGGAGGAGACCCAGTACTTC. Its protein is CASSVQAGGSEETQYF.